This TCR beta chain came from a study of T cell clonotyping in hematopoietic cell transplantation. General study findings and limits: CD4 and CD8 repertoire contributions could not be separated without sorting. At the given depth, recipient repertoires were over 95% de novo clonotypes.

The method was immunoSEQ multiplex PCR; TCRdb's version includes in-frame clones alone and lacks a portion of them. The data contain over 15,000 clones, around 90% of them seen just once; the ten biggest clones take up 5% to 6%. A word on this clone: What it binds is not known.

Trimming left V 6 bases short and J 4 bases short, with 11 bases between. The CDR3 length is 12 residues. Germline CDR1 is SQVTM and CDR2 is ANQGSEA. The sample was peripheral blood mononuclear cells. The chain carries TRBV29-1 and TRBJ2-3, with D possibly TRBD1 on 6 matching bases. The TCR originated in a man aged 40-50 years in good health. Some clones in this sample may be carry-over from other donors' samples. The CDR3 region is CSVEGVADTQYF. CDR3 in DNA: TGCAGCGTCGAGGGGGTGGCAGATACGCAGTATTTT.